This T cell receptor beta chain was sequenced for a study of T cell responses to AZD1222 COVID-19 vaccine. Clones were read by immunoSEQ multiplex PCR, and TCRdb kept only the in-frame ones, dropping some. Of approximately 73,000 clones listed, 70% to 85% were seen once; the top ten hold 2.9%. Germline lookup yields CDR1 MNHEY and CDR2 SVGAGI. This CDR3 comprises 13 residues. The V segment lost 4 bases and the J segment 10 bases; nucleotides outside the gene matches: 5. Sample: peripheral blood, taken on day 0 of AZD1222 vaccination. The sequence was collected from an adult in good health. The chain employs TRBV6-5 and TRBJ2-1; TRBD1 aligns across 9 bases. CDR3 nucleotide sequence: TGTGCCAGCAGTTGGGACAGGGCATTCGAGCAGTTCTTC. This translates into CASSWDRAFEQFF.